This record concerns one TCR beta chain sequence. Its antigen is still unknown. Through Arm-PCR of CDR3 regions and iRepertoire HTBI primers, TCR beta libraries were built. In TCRdb, the multiplex PCR reads were re-called with MiXCR into one record per CDR3 protein. The table records 450,000 to 500,000 distinct CDR3 sequences, 15% to 20% of them present only once. This specimen belongs to a study of regulatory T cells in long-lasting Graves disease. Background on the study: Graves' patients, newly diagnosed, had taken antithyroid drugs under 3 months.

As for time point: newly diagnosed GD, antithyroid drugs for less than 3 months. The TCR library was made from RNA extracted from PBMCs. EDTA tubes were used for drawing approximately 8.4 milliliters of peripheral blood. Study observations and caveats: Study of thyroid tissue was not done, with only peripheral blood studied.

These same data were also listed under a study on T cells in Graves' hyperthyroidism and ophthalmopathy. From that second work: First-round RT-PCR of the TCR CDR3 relied on the HTBI primer set.

Material: peripheral blood mononuclear cells (PBMCs), obtained at new diagnosis, from a patient treated with antithyroid drugs. The TCR originated in a man in his forties with Graves disease.

The CDR3 DNA reads as TGTGCCAGCAGTTTTGGTTGGGGGTCTGGGGCCAACGTCCTGACTTTC. Amino acid sequence: CASSFGWGSGANVLTF. The chain is built from TRBV28 and TRBJ2-6, with D possibly called TRBD1 or TRBD2 (5 bases each). The CDR3 covers 16 residues. CDR1 is MDHEN, CDR2 SYDVKM, per germline. Trimming shortened V by 3 bases and J by 1 base, and 10 bases separated the two germline ends.